This T cell receptor (beta chain) was sequenced for a study of blood T cells in healthy people across ages. V gave up 2 bases and J gave up 5 bases, with 12 bases separating them. CDR1 is SGHTA, CDR2 FQGNSA, per germline. The CDR3 loop spans 14 amino acids. Isolation of PBMCs gave at least 7 million cells per sample. Next came a second PCR, run for about 6 to 12 cycles, which used a sample-barcoded 5' primer along with a J-beta primer mix. Via MiXCR, TCRdb re-called the 5' RACE reads, giving one row per CDR3 protein. The sample lists 850,000 to 1,100,000 distinct CDR3 sequences; around two fifths were seen once.

The J gene is TRBJ2-5, the V gene TRBV7-2, with D possibly TRBD1 on 5 matching bases. Sequenced input: blood. The sequence was obtained from a man between 18 and 29 years old in good health. DNA for the CDR3: TGTGCCAGCAGCTTATTCCGGACACCGGAGACCCAGTACTTC. Protein product: CASSLFRTPETQYF.